The subject of this entry is one T cell receptor (beta chain). Its antigen is not identified. The sample comes from a study of CD4+ T cells in melanoma. The study's findings and limits: Diverse differentiation states were reported for melanoma neoantigen-specific CD4+ T cells. A reported correlation linked neoantigen-specific CD4+ T cells to CD8+, macrophage and B cell function.

V gave up 4 bases and J gave up 1 base; unmatched junction bases: 3. The CDR3 length is 15 residues. CDR1 SGHRS and CDR2 YFSETQ come from the germline V gene. Here immunoSEQ multiplex PCR was the method, and the copy in TCRdb shows in-frame clones only, minus some. Among 50,000 to 60,000 clones listed, about 70% were seen once. The V and J genes are TRBV5-1 and TRBJ2-2; 8 nucleotides agree with TRBD1. This receptor was identified in a human donor with melanoma. What was sequenced was tumor tissue. The CDR3 region has the DNA TGCGCCAGCAGCCTGGGGACAGGGAACACCGGGGAGCTGTTTTTT. Protein product: CASSLGTGNTGELFF. Filled out from reference TRBV5-1 and TRBJ2-2, the complete variable domain reads KAGVTQTPRYLIKTRGQQVTLSCSPISGHRSVSWYQQTPGQGLQFLFEYFSETQRNKGNFPGRFSGRQFSNSRSEMNVSTLELGDSALYLCASSLGTGNTGELFFGEGSRLTVL.